This TCR beta chain derives from a study of T cell repertoires in cytomegalovirus infection (dated by TCRdb to between 2019 and 2020). Notes on the research overall: Alongside well-studied HLA-B-restricted epitopes, the peptide stimulations were aimed at recently identified HLA-C-restricted CMV epitopes, whose presentation resists viral immunomodulation. Because public TCR beta signatures pointed to carriage of CMV infection together with the matching HLA type, the HLA type of each donor mattered for the analysis. Results and caveats for the whole study, not just this receptor: In the ex vivo response, HLA-C-restricted CMV-specific TCR beta clonotypes were dominant, and in two of eight donors the single most frequent clonotype came from this HLA-C-restricted group. Carriers of CMV infection plus the relevant HLA type were discriminated by the cumulative frequency of public TCR beta family members in the study cohort and in an independent roughly 400-donor cohort.

In the case of this clonotype: Its antigen is currently not known. No base quality values were provided; no much bigger clone lies one nucleotide off.

The intended sense of this specimen's treatment or condition label: in vitro stimulation with specific CMV peptide epitopes to enrich CMV-specific T cells. Sequenced on an Illumina HiSeq 1500. TCRdb reprocessed the public reads (quality trimming at Q25 with fastp, clone calling with MiXCR) and kept in-frame beta chains. Under each unique CDR3 protein, matching rows form one entry showing the most common genes and DNA. A total of under 300,000 distinct CDR3 sequences appear in this sample, 20% to 25% of them only once. The ten largest clones capture roughly a fifth of the sample. Sequences LGHDT (CDR1) and YNNKEL (CDR2) are obtained from the germline V gene (reference sequence). The CDR3 runs 11 amino acids, cysteine and phenylalanine included. The CDR3 DNA has 33 bases and is translated from base 1. Trimming at the junction amounts to 1 base on V and 8 bases on J, and the germline ends lie 3 bases apart.

The chain is assembled from TRBV3-1 and TRBJ2-1; the D segment cannot be called with confidence. The input for sequencing was cultured PBMCs, taken from culture after CMV antigen stimulation. This receptor was taken from a human donor in good health (CMV status not recorded). Some clones in this sample may be carry-over from other donors' samples. The CDR3 protein sequence reads: CASSQGYEQFF. The nucleotides are TGTGCCAGCAGCCAAGGATATGAGCAGTTCTTC.